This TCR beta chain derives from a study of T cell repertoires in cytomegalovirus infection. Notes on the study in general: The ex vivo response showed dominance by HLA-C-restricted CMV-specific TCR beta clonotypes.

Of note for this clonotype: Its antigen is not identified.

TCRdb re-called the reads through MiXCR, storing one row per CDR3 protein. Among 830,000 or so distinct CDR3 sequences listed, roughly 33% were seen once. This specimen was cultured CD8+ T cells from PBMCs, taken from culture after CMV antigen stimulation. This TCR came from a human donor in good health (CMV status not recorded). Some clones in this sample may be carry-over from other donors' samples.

The CDR3 DNA is TGCGCCAGCAAAGGAGGTCCCTATGGCTACACCTTC. Its protein product is CASKGGPYGYTF. The chain uses TRBV10-2 and TRBJ1-2; D not resolved. The CDR3 loop spans 12 amino acids. Per the germline V gene, CDR1 is WSHSY and CDR2 is SAAADI. Trimming took off 7 bases at V and 4 bases at J, with 10 bases between the two ends.